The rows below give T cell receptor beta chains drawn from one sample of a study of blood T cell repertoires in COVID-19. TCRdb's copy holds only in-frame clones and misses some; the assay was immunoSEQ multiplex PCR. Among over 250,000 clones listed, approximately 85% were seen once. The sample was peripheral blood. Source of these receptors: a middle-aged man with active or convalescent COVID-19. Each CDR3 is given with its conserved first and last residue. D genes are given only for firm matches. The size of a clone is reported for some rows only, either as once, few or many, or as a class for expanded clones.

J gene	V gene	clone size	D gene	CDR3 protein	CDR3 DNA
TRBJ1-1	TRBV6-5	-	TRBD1	CASSYRGQMNTEAFF	TGTGCCAGCAGTTACAGGGGGCAGATGAACACTGAAGCTTTCTTT
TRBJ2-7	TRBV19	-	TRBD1	CASSSPGQGANEQYF	TGTGCCAGTAGTTCACCGGGACAGGGGGCCAACGAGCAGTACTTC
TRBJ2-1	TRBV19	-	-	CASSTPGNNEQFF	TGTGCCAGTAGTACCCCAGGGAACAATGAGCAGTTCTTC
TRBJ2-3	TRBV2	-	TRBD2	CASSVSGTADTQYF	TGTGCCAGCAGTGTTAGCGGGACGGCAGATACGCAGTATTTT
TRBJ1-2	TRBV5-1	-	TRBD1	CASSLERGQIYTF	TGCGCCAGCAGCTTGGAACGGGGACAGATCTACACCTTC
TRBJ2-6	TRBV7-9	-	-	CASSLPPGANVLTF	TGTGCCAGCAGCCTCCCCCCCGGGGCCAACGTCCTGACTTTC
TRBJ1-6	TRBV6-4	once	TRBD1	CASSGDRDSPLHF	TGTGCCAGCAGTGGGGACAGGGATTCACCCCTCCACTTT
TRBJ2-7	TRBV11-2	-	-	CASSLDLNRVYEQYF	TGTGCCAGCAGCTTAGACCTGAATCGGGTCTACGAGCAGTACTTC
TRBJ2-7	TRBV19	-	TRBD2	CASSWGGPMNEQYF	TGTGCCAGTAGTTGGGGAGGGCCTATGAACGAGCAGTACTTC
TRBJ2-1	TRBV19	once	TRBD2	CASSIADWLAGAYNEQFF	TGTGCCAGTAGTATAGCGGATTGGCTAGCGGGAGCTTACAATGAGCAGTTCTTC
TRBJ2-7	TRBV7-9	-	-	CASSLQGGSYEQYF	TGTGCCAGCAGCTTACAGGGCGGCTCCTACGAGCAGTACTTC
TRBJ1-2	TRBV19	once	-	CASRMGGPYGYTF	TGTGCCAGTAGAATGGGGGGGCCCTATGGCTACACCTTC
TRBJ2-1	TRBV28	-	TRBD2	CASSPIRTSGKRPDEQFF	TGTGCCAGCAGTCCTATTCGGACTAGCGGGAAGCGACCGGATGAGCAGTTCTTC
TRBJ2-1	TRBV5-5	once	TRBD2	CASSLTSGTSEQFF	TGTGCCAGCAGCTTGACTAGCGGGACTAGTGAGCAGTTCTTC
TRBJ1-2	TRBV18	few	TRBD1	CASSRDRDYTF	TGTGCCAGCTCGCGGGACAGGGACTACACCTTC
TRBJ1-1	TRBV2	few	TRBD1	CASTTGQGRGDTEAFF	TGTGCCAGCACAACCGGACAGGGGAGGGGGGACACTGAAGCTTTCTTT
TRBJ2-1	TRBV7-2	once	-	CASSLMGGVNEQFF	TGTGCCAGCAGCTTAATGGGAGGAGTCAATGAGCAGTTCTTC
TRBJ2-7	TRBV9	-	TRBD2	CASSVGASGIFDEQYF	TGTGCCAGCAGCGTAGGAGCTAGCGGGATCTTCGACGAGCAGTACTTC
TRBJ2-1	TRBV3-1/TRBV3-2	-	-	CASSQSPTYNEQFF	TGTGCCAGCAGCCAATCTCCTACTTACAATGAGCAGTTCTTC
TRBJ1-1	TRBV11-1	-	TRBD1	CASTEDRGREAFF	TGTGCCAGCACCGAAGACAGGGGGCGAGAAGCTTTCTTT
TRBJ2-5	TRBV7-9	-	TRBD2	CASSLGLAETQYF	TGTGCCAGCAGCCTGGGACTAGCGGAGACCCAGTACTTC
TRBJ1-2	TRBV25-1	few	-	CASSEFDSRYGYTF	TGTGCCAGCAGTGAGTTCGACAGCCGCTATGGCTACACCTTC
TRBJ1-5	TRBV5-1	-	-	CASSLSGRAVEPQHF	TGCGCCAGCAGCTTGAGTGGCAGGGCGGTTGAGCCCCAGCATTTT
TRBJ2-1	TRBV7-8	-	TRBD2	CASSLPTSGRAKGNEQFF	TGTGCCAGCAGCTTACCGACTAGCGGGAGGGCCAAGGGCAATGAGCAGTTCTTC
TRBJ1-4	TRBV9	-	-	CASSPTNANEKLFF	TGTGCCAGCAGCCCGACAAACGCTAATGAAAAACTGTTTTTT
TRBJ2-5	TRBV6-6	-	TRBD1	CASSAHRGRETQYF	TGTGCCAGCAGTGCGCACAGGGGGAGAGAGACCCAGTACTTC
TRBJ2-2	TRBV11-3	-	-	CASGGPVTGELFF	TGTGCCAGCGGCGGGCCCGTCACAGGGGAGCTGTTTTTT
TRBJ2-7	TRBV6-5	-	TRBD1	CASSRDRSVEQYF	TGTGCCAGCAGTCGGGACAGGTCTGTAGAGCAGTACTTC
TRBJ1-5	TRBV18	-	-	CASSQGFRNQPQHF	TGTGCCAGCTCACAGGGGTTCCGAAATCAGCCCCAGCATTTT
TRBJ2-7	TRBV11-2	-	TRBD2	CASSLSGTGEQYF	TGTGCCAGCAGCTTGAGCGGGACTGGAGAGCAGTACTTC
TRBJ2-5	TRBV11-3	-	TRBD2	CASSPGTSGRLLQETQYF	TGTGCCAGCAGCCCCGGGACTAGCGGGAGGCTTCTCCAAGAGACCCAGTACTTC
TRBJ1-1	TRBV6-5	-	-	CASNMGDLNTEAFF	TGTGCCAGCAATATGGGAGACTTGAACACTGAAGCTTTCTTT
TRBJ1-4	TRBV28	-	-	CASSLVQGEGEKLFF	TGTGCCAGCAGTTTAGTTCAAGGGGAGGGTGAAAAACTGTTTTTT
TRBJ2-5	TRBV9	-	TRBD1	CASSSRTGYYETQYF	TGTGCCAGCAGCTCCCGGACAGGTTATTATGAGACCCAGTACTTC
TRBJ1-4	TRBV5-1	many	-	CASSFSGVNEKLFF	TGCGCCAGCAGCTTCTCAGGGGTTAATGAAAAACTGTTTTTT
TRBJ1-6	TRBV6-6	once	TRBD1	CASSLQGGNNSPLHF	TGTGCCAGCAGTTTACAGGGGGGTAATAATTCACCCCTCCACTTT
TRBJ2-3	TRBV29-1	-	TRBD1	CSSSQGASDTQYF	TGCAGCTCGTCACAGGGGGCCTCAGATACGCAGTATTTT
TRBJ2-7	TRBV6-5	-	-	CASSYIGEQYF	TGTGCCAGCAGTTACATCGGCGAGCAGTACTTC
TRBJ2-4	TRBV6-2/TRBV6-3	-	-	CASSWRLGGKNIQYF	TGTGCCAGCAGCTGGAGACTGGGGGGTAAAAACATTCAGTACTTC
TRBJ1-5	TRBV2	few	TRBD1	CASNRGNSNQPQHF	TGTGCCAGCAACAGGGGGAATAGCAATCAGCCCCAGCATTTT
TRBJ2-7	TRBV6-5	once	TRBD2	CASRPLGGEVEQYF	TGTGCCAGCAGACCCTTGGGGGGGGAAGTCGAGCAGTACTTC